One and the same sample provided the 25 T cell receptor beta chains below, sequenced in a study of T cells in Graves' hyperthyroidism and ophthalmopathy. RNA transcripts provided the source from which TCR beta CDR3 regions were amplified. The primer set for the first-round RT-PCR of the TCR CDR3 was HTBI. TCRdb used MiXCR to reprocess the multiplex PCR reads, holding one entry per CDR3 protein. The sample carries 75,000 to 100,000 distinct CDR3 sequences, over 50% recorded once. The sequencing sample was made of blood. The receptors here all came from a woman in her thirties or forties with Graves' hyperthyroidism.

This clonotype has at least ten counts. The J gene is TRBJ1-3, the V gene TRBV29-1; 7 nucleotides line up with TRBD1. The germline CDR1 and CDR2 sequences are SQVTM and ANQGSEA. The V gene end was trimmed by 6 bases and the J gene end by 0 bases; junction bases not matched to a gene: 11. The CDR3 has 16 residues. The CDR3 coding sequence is TGCAGCGTCGACTTCACCGGGACAGACTCTGGAAACACCATATATTTT. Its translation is CSVDFTGTDSGNTIYF.

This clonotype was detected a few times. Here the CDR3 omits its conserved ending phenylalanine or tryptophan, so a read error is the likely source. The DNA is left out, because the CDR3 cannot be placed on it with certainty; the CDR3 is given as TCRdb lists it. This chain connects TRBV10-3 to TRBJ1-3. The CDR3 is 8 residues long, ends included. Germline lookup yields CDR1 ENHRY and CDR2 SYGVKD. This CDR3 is CAIRGRPA.

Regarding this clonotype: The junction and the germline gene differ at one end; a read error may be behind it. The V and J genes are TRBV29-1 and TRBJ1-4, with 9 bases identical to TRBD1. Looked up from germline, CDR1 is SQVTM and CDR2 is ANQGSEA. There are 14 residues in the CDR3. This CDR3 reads CSVVTGGTNEKLAF. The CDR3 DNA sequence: TGCAGCGTTGTAACAGGGGGCACTAATGAAAAACTGGCTTTT.

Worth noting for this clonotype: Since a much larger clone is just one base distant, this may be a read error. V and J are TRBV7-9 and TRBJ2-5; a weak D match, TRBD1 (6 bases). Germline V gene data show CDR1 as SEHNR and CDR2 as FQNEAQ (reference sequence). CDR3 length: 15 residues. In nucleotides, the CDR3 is TGCGCCAGCAGCGCCAGGGGAATGGCTACGGGGACCCAGTACTTC. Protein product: CASSARGMATGTQYF.

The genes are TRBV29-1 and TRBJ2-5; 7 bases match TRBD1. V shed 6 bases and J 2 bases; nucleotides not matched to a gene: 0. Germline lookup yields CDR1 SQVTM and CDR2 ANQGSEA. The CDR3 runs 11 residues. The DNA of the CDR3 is TGCAGCGTGGGACAGCAAGAGACCCAGTACTTC. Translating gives CSVGQQETQYF.

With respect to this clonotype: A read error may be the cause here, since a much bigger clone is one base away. CDR3 protein: CASRSGSNTGELSF. CDR3 DNA: TGTGCCAGCAGAAGCGGGAGCAACACCGGGGAGCTGTCTTTT. The V gene is TRBV19, the J gene TRBJ2-2; 8 nucleotides agree with TRBD2. Germline V lookup: CDR1 LNHDA, CDR2 SQIVND (reference sequence). CDR3 length: 14 amino acids.

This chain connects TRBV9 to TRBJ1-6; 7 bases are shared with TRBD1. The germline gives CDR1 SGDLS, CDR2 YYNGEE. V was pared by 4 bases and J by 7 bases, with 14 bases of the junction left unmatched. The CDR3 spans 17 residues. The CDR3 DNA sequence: TGTGCCAGCAGCCCACTGACAGGGACAGCGGGCAATTCACCCCTCCACTTT. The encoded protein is CASSPLTGTAGNSPLHF.

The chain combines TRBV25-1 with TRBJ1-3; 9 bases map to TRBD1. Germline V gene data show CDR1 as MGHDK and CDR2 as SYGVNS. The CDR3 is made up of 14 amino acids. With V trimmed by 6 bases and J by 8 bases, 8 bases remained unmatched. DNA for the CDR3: TGTGCCAGCAGGGGGGGCGGGGACAGGGACACCATATATTTT. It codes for CASRGGGDRDTIYF.

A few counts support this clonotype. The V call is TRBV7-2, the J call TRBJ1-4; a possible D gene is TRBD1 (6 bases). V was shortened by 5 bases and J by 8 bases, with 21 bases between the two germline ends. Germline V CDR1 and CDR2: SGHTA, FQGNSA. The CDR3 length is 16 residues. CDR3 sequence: CASSPPPPWGQEKLFF. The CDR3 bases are TGTGCCAGCAGCCCACCCCCGCCCTGGGGGCAGGAAAAACTGTTTTTT.

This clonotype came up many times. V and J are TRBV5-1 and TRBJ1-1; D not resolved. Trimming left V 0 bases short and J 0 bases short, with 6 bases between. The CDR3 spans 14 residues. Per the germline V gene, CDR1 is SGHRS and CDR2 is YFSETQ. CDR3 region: CASSLGNVNTEAFF. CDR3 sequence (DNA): TGCGCCAGCAGCTTGGGGAACGTGAACACTGAAGCTTTCTTT.

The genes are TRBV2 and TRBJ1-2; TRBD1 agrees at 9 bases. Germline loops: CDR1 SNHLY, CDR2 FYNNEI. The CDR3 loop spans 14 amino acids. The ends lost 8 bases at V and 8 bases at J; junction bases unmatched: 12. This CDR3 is CASGGRDRVKGYTF. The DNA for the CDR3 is TGTGCCAGCGGGGGTCGGGACAGGGTGAAAGGCTACACCTTC.

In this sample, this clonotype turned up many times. CDR3 DNA: TGTGCCAGCAGATCGGACAGGCAGGGGCAGCCCCAGCATTTT. Its protein is CASRSDRQGQPQHF. J is TRBJ1-5 and V is TRBV6-2 or TRBV6-3; 7 bases agree with TRBD1. Per germline, CDR1 MNHEY and CDR2 SVGEGT. The CDR3 sequence is 14 residues long. The ends lost 6 bases at V and 7 bases at J; junction bases unmatched: 9.

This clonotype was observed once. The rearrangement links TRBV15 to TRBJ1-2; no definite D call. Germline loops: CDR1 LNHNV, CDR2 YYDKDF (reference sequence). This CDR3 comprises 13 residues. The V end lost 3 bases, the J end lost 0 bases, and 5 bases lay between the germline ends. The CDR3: CATSSPANYGYTF. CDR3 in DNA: TGTGCCACCAGCAGCCCAGCTAACTATGGCTACACCTTC.

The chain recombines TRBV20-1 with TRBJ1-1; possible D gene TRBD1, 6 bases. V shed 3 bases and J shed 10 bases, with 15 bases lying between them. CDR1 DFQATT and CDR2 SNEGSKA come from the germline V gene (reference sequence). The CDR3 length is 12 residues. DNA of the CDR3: TGCAGTGCTAGGAGTGGGGGCCCTGGAGCTTTCTTT. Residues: CSARSGGPGAFF.

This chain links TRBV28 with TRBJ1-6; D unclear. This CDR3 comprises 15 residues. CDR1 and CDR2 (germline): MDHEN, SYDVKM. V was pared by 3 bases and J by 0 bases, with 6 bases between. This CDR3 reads CASSFRRSYNSPLHF. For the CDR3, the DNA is TGTGCCAGCAGTTTCCGACGCTCCTATAATTCACCCCTCCACTTT.

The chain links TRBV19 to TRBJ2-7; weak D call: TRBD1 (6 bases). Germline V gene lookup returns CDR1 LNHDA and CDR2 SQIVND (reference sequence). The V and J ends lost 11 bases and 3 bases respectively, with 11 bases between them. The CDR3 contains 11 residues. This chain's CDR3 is CAWTASYEQYF. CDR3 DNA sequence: TGTGCCTGGACAGCCAGCTACGAGCAGTACTTC.

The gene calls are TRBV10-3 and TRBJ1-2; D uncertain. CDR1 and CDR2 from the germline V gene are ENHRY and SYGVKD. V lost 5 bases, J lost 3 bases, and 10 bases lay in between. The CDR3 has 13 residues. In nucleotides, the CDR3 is TGTGCCATCAGTCCTGGCGGGGACTATGGCTACACCTTC. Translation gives CAISPGGDYGYTF.

CDR3 sequence reads: CASSSSVSGELFF. CDR3 DNA: TGTGCCAGCAGCTCAAGCGTATCCGGGGAGCTGTTTTTT. V usage is TRBV7-2 and J usage is TRBJ2-2; no definite D call. The V gene's germline CDR1 is SGHTA and CDR2 FQGNSA. The CDR3 is made up of 13 amino acids. V shed 4 bases and J shed 6 bases, with 9 bases lying between them.

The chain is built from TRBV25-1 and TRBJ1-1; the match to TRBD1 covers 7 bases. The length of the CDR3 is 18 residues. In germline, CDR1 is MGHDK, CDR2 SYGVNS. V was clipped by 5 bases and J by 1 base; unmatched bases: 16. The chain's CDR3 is CASSLYAGLTGENTEAFF. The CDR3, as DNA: TGTGCCAGCAGTTTATACGCGGGCCTAACAGGGGAGAACACTGAAGCTTTCTTT.

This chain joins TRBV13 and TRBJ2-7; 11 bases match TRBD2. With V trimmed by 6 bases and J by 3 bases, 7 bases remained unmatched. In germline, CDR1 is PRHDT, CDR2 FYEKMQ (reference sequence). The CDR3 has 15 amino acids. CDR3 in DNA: TGTGCCAGCAGGGAGGGGACTAGCGGTTACTACGAGCAGTACTTC. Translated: CASREGTSGYYEQYF.

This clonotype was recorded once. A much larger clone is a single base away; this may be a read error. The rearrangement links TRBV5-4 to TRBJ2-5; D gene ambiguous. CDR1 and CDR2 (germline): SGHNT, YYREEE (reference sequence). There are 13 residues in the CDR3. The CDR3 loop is CASSLGPHALGSF. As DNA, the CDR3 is TGTGCCAGCAGCCTCGGGCCCCATGCACTTGGTAGCTTC.

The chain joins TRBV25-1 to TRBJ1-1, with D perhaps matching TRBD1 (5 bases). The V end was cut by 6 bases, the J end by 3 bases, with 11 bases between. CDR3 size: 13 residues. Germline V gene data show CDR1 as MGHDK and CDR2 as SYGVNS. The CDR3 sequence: CASRAVGHTEAFF. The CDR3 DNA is TGTGCCAGCAGGGCGGTGGGGCACACTGAAGCTTTCTTT. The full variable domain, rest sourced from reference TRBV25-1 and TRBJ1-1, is EADIYQTPRYLVIGTGKKITLECSQTMGHDKMYWYQQDPGMELHLIHYSYGVNSTEKGDLSSESTVSRIRTEHFPLTLESARPSHTSQYLCASRAVGHTEAFFGQGTRLTVV.

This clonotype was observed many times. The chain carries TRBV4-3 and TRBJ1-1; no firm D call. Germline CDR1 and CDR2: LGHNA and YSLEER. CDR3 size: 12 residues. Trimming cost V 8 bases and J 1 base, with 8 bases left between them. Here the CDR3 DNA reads TGCGCCAGCGGAGATGGGAACACTGAAGCTTTCTTT. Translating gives CASGDGNTEAFF.

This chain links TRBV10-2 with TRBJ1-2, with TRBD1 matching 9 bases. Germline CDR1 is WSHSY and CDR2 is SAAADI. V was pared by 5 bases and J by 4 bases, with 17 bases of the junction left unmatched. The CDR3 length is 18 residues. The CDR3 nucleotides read TGCGCCAGCAGTCCCGGGACAGGGTCGGCGTGCCGTTCCTATGGCTACACCTTC. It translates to CASSPGTGSACRSYGYTF.

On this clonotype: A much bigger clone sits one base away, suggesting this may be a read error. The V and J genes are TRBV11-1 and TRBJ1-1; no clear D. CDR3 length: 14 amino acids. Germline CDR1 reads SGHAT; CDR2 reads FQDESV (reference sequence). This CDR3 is CASSLRQQNTETFF. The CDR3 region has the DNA TGTGCCAGCAGCTTACGGCAACAGAACACTGAAACTTTCTTT. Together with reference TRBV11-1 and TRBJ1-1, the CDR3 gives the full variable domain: EAEVAQSPRYKITEKSQAVAFWCDPISGHATLYWYRQILGQGPELLVQFQDESVVDDSQLPKDRFSAERLKGVDSTLKIQPAELGDSAMYLCASSLRQQNTETFFGQGTRLTVV.